The rows below give T cell receptor beta chains drawn from one sample of a study of OX40 agonist ivuxolimab in advanced cancers. Produced via immunoSEQ multiplex PCR; TCRdb's table is partial and in-frame only. This sample has over 15,000 clones, with 85% to 90% found just once. The sample here was CD4+ or CD8+ T cells sorted from blood, taken in a trial of the OX40 agonist ivuxolimab. These receptors were collected from an adult with an advanced solid tumor such as melanoma, head and neck, liver or kidney cancer. The CDR3 runs from the conserved cysteine through the conserved F or W. D genes are given only for firm matches. Clone size is given for some rows only: seen once, a few or many times, or a class if the clone is expanded.

clone size,J gene,D gene,V gene,CDR3 protein,CDR3 DNA
-,TRBJ2-1,TRBD1,TRBV10-1,CASSAYRGSYNEQFF,TGCGCCAGCAGTGCCTACAGGGGCTCCTACAATGAGCAGTTCTTC
few,TRBJ2-5,TRBD2,TRBV5-1,CASSQPSAGGWYF,TGCGCCAGCAGCCAACCATCAGCGGGGGGGTGGTACTTC
-,TRBJ1-5,-,TRBV7-9,CASSLVNQPQHF,TGTGCCAGCAGCTTAGTCAATCAGCCCCAGCATTTT
-,TRBJ1-5,-,TRBV6-1,CASSDLWLNQPQHF,TGTGCCAGCAGCGACTTATGGCTGAATCAGCCCCAGCATTTT
-,TRBJ2-1,TRBD2,TRBV10-3,CAIRAQAGANTEQFF,TGTGCCATCAGGGCCCAAGCGGGAGCAAATACTGAGCAGTTCTTC
-,TRBJ2-1,-,TRBV7-2,CASSPQQFF,TGTGCCAGCAGCCCCCAGCAGTTCTTC
-,TRBJ1-6,TRBD1,TRBV6-9,CASSYLTGGNSPLHF,TGTGCCAGCAGTTACTTGACAGGGGGGAATTCACCCCTCCACTTT
-,TRBJ1-1,-,TRBV7-8,CASSSLVPPAFF,TGTGCCAGCAGCTCTCTCGTCCCCCCCGCTTTCTTT
-,TRBJ2-7,TRBD1,TRBV6-6,CASSSTGPGMSHEQYF,TGTGCCAGCAGTTCGACAGGGCCAGGGATGTCCCACGAGCAGTACTTC
-,TRBJ2-7,-,TRBV19,CASSIGQWGYEQYF,TGTGCCAGTAGTATTGGACAGTGGGGCTACGAGCAGTACTTC
-,TRBJ2-7,-,TRBV21-1,CASSNFPRDHSYEQYF,TGTGCCAGCAGCAATTTTCCTCGAGACCACTCCTACGAGCAGTACTTC
-,TRBJ1-1,-,TRBV10-3,CAIRVGSGFGDTEAFF,TGTGCCATCAGGGTAGGGTCGGGGTTTGGTGACACTGAAGCTTTCTTT
-,TRBJ1-4,-,TRBV2,CASSAWGEEKLFF,TGTGCCAGCAGTGCATGGGGGGAAGAAAAACTGTTTTTT
-,TRBJ1-6,TRBD1,TRBV15,CATSRDLGTGEPLHF,TGTGCCACCAGCAGAGATTTGGGGACAGGGGAGCCCCTCCACTTT
-,TRBJ2-2,TRBD2,TRBV6-5,CASGLAGLHTGELFF,TGTGCCAGCGGATTAGCGGGGCTCCACACCGGGGAGCTGTTTTTT
-,TRBJ2-7,-,TRBV15,CATSRDRYSYEQYF,TGTGCCACCAGCAGAGACAGGTACTCCTACGAGCAGTACTTC
-,TRBJ2-7,-,TRBV5-1,CASSLGWEAYEQYF,TGCGCCAGCAGCTTGGGCTGGGAAGCCTACGAGCAGTACTTC
-,TRBJ2-5,TRBD2,TRBV5-8,CASSAGLAGEGQETQYF,TGTGCCAGCAGCGCGGGACTAGCGGGGGAGGGGCAAGAGACCCAGTACTTC
-,TRBJ1-6,TRBD1,TRBV6-5,CASSVGTAKALHF,TGTGCCAGCAGTGTCGGGACAGCAAAGGCCCTCCACTTT
-,TRBJ2-3,TRBD1,TRBV29-1,CSVEGGQGADTQYF,TGCAGCGTTGAAGGAGGACAGGGCGCAGATACGCAGTATTTT
-,TRBJ2-2,TRBD1,TRBV12-5,CASEKTGVSGELFF,TGTGCTAGTGAGAAGACAGGGGTTTCCGGGGAGCTGTTTTTT
-,TRBJ1-5,-,TRBV25-1,CASSAPRGEDQPQHF,TGTGCCAGCAGTGCACCCCGGGGTGAGGATCAGCCCCAGCATTTT
-,TRBJ2-3,-,TRBV7-2,CASSSAGAPTDTQYF,TGTGCCAGCAGCTCGGCAGGGGCCCCCACAGATACGCAGTATTTT
once,TRBJ2-1,-,TRBV15,CATSREGVDNEQFF,TGTGCCACCAGCAGAGAAGGAGTCGACAATGAGCAGTTCTTC
-,TRBJ2-7,-,TRBV5-6,CASSPWRVHEQYF,TGTGCCAGCAGCCCATGGAGGGTCCACGAGCAGTACTTC
-,TRBJ1-1,-,TRBV2,CASGLTVNTEAFF,TGTGCCAGCGGATTGACTGTGAACACTGAAGCTTTCTTT